Reported below is one TCR beta chain. Its matching antigen is unknown. V lost 6 bases and J lost 5; bases outside the gene matches: 13. Germline V gene sequence: CDR1 MGHDK, CDR2 SYGVNS. The CDR3 runs to 17 residues. Clones were read by immunoSEQ multiplex PCR, and TCRdb kept only the in-frame ones, dropping some. The sample holds about 92,000 clones, 91% seen once. The data were taken from a study of OX40 agonist ivuxolimab in advanced cancers. Overall study context: People in dose escalation had one of these cancers: hepatocellular carcinoma, melanoma, renal cell or head and neck cancer. Study conclusions and caveats: Researchers did not determine the expanded peripheral T cells' antigen specificity. Certain nonresponding patients likewise had low normalized T-cell clonal expansion.

Samples were taken at baseline and on day 1 of cycles 4 and 7. Here the sequenced sample was CD4+ or CD8+ T cells sorted from blood, taken in a trial of the OX40 agonist ivuxolimab. The clonotype originates from an adult with an advanced solid tumor such as melanoma, head and neck, liver or kidney cancer. This rearrangement joins TRBV25-1 to TRBJ2-1, with 10 bases lining up with TRBD1. The CDR3 bases are TGTGCCAGCAGCGGACCGCCGACAGGGGGCGAACACAATGAGCAGTTCTTC. Its protein is CASSGPPTGGEHNEQFF. The entire variable domain, with the rest obtained from reference TRBV25-1 and TRBJ2-1, is as follows: EADIYQTPRYLVIGTGKKITLECSQTMGHDKMYWYQQDPGMELHLIHYSYGVNSTEKGDLSSESTVSRIRTEHFPLTLESARPSHTSQYLCASSGPPTGGEHNEQFFGPGTRLTVL.